This TCR beta chain comes out of a study of T-cell reconstitution after alpha-beta-depleted transplantation in children. The table lists this clonotype with a count of one. Between the trimmed V and J ends, which lost 0 bases and 7 bases, there was a span of 10 bases. Germline values: CDR1 LGHNA, CDR2 YSLEER. This CDR3 contains 13 residues. During its preparation, the TCRbeta library received unique molecular identifiers. TCRdb reanalysed the PCR reads using MiXCR and keeps one entry per CDR3 protein. The top ten clones hold roughly 31% of a sample with approximately 1,000,000 distinct CDR3 sequences, about 30% of them seen once.

J is TRBJ2-7 and V is TRBV4-3; D uncertain. The sequence derives from a boy less than two years old who had a stem cell transplant for SCID, so the T cells may come from the graft donor. Material: PBMCs, mostly from graft donor cells, obtained 360 days after TCRalphabeta/CD19-depleted stem cell transplant. The CDR3 here is CASSQDLLEEQYF. CDR3 in DNA: TGCGCCAGCAGCCAAGATCTACTCGAAGAGCAGTACTTC.